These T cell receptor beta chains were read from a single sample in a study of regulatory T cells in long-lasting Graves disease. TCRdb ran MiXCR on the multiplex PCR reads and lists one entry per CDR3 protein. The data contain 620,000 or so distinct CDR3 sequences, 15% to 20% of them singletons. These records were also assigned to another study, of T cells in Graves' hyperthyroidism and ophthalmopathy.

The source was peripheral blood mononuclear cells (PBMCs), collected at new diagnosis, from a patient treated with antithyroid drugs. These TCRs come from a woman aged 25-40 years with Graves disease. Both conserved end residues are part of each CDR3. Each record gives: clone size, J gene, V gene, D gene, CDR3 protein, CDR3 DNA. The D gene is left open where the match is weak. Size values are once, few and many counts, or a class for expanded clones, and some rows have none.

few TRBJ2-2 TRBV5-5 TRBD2 CASSFRAGGPGELFF TGTGCCAGCAGCTTTCGAGCGGGAGGGCCTGGGGAGCTGTTTTTT
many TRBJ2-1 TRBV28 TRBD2 CASSPAAKTSGIVGEQFF TGTGCCAGCAGTCCAGCCGCAAAGACTAGCGGGATTGTCGGTGAGCAGTTCTTC
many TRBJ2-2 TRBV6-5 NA CASSYFPQLNTGELFF TGTGCCAGCAGTTACTTCCCACAGCTAAACACCGGGGAGCTGTTTTTT
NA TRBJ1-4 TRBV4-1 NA CASSQRTDEKLFF TGCGCCAGCAGCCAAAGGACAGATGAAAAACTGTTTTTT
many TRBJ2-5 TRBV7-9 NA CASSLPQGAETQYF TGTGCCAGCAGCTTACCCCAGGGTGCGGAGACCCAGTACTTC
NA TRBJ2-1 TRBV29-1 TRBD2 CSVGTSMNEQFF TGCAGCGTAGGGACTAGCATGAATGAGCAGTTCTTC
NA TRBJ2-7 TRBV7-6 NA CASSFRRDTSYEQYF TGTGCCAGCAGTTTCAGACGGGACACGTCCTACGAGCAGTACTTC
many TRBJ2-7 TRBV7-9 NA CASSLGGHGPHEQYF TGTGCCAGCAGCTTAGGGGGACACGGCCCTCACGAGCAGTACTTC
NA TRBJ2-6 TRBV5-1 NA CASRVEESLSSGANVLTF TGCGCCAGCAGGGTTGAAGAATCTCTGAGCTCTGGGGCCAACGTCCTGACTTTC
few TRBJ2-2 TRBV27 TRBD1 CASSLRGPRGELFF TGTGCCAGCAGCCTGAGGGGGCCGCGTGGGGAGCTGTTTTTT
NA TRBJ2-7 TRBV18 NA CASSPRGPHYEQYF TGTGCCAGCTCACCGAGGGGTCCTCACTACGAGCAGTACTTC
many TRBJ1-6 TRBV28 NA CASRIQGGGSPLHF TGTGCCAGCAGAATTCAGGGCGGTGGTTCACCCCTCCACTTT
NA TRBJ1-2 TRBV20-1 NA CSARVGGGLLYGYTF TGCAGTGCTAGAGTTGGGGGGGGGCTCCTCTATGGCTACACCTTC
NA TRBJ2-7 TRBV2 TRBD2 CASSERETTYEQYF TGTGCCAGCAGTGAGCGGGAGACCACCTACGAGCAGTACTTC
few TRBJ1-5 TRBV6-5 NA CASSSWGSGNNQPQHF TGTGCCAGCAGTTCCTGGGGAAGTGGCAATAATCAGCCCCAGCATTTT
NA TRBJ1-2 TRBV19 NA CASSARVPVYGYTF TGTGCCAGTAGTGCCAGGGTTCCCGTCTATGGCTACACCTTC
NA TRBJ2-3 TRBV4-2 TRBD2 CASSQGVAGGTVNTQYF TGTGCCAGCAGCCAAGGGGTAGCGGGAGGTACCGTAAATACGCAGTATTTT
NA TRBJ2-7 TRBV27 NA CASRLKDGLSYEQYF TGTGCCAGCAGGTTAAAGGACGGCCTCTCCTACGAGCAGTACTTC
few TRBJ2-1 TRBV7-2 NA CASNRNLNEQFF TGTGCCAGCAACCGAAACCTCAATGAGCAGTTCTTC
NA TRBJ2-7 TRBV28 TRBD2 CASSPSGGSKYEQYF TGTGCCAGCAGTCCCAGTGGCGGGAGTAAGTACGAGCAGTACTTC
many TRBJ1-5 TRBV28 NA CASSLTGPGSNQPQHF TGTGCCAGCAGTTTAACAGGGCCGGGGAGCAATCAGCCCCAGCATTTT
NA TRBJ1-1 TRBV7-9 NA CASSLVQSDTEAFF TGTGCCAGCAGCTTAGTCCAATCGGACACTGAAGCTTTCTTT
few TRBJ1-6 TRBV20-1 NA CSGGLSHSPLHF TGCAGTGGGGGCCTATCCCATTCACCCCTCCACTTT
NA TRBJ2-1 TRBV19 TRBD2 CASRRLAGVSNNEQFF TGTGCCAGTAGAAGACTAGCGGGAGTGTCTAACAATGAGCAGTTCTTC
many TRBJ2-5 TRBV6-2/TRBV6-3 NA CASRQAGKTQYF TGTGCCAGCAGACAGGCCGGGAAGACCCAGTACTTC
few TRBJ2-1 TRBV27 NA CASESRWGMGNEQFF TGTGCCAGCGAGTCCCGTTGGGGGATGGGGAATGAGCAGTTCTTC
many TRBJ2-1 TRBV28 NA CASRWGALANEQFF TGTGCCAGCAGATGGGGAGCGCTAGCCAATGAGCAGTTCTTC
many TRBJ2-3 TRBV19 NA CASSRSGPQRGDTQYF TGTGCCAGTAGTAGATCGGGACCCCAAAGGGGAGATACGCAGTATTTT
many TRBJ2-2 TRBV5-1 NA CASISVGQSGTGELFF TGCGCCAGCATTTCGGTTGGACAGTCGGGGACCGGGGAGCTGTTTTTT
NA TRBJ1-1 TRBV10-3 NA CAISELGAGVWGTEAFF TGTGCCATCAGTGAGTTAGGGGCAGGGGTCTGGGGCACTGAAGCTTTCTTT
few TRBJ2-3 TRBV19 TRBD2 CASSTLAGLSTDTQYF TGTGCCAGTAGTACGTTAGCGGGGCTTAGCACAGATACGCAGTATTTT
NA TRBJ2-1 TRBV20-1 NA CSARVVGGASYNEQFF TGCAGTGCTAGAGTTGTGGGGGGCGCGTCCTACAATGAGCAGTTCTTC
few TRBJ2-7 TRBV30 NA CAWRLPGYEQYF TGTGCCTGGAGACTACCGGGGTACGAGCAGTACTTC
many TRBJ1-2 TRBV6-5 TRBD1 CASSYSGQGGSGYTF TGTGCCAGCAGTTATTCGGGACAGGGGGGATCTGGCTACACCTTC
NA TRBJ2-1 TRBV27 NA CASSFFAVSMGEQFF TGTGCCAGCAGTTTTTTTGCGGTGAGCATGGGTGAGCAGTTCTTC